This entry describes one TCR beta chain. Germline V CDR1 and CDR2: GTSNPN, SVGIG (reference sequence). The ends lost 0 bases at V and 6 bases at J; junction bases unmatched: 2. CDR3 length: 13 residues. The entry originates in a study of blood T cell repertoires in COVID-19. The table came from immunoSEQ multiplex PCR; TCRdb's copy has only in-frame clones and leaves some out. This sample has roughly 150,000 clones, with 85% to 90% found just once. The rearrangement uses TRBV30 and TRBJ2-3; 8 bases map to TRBD1. This receptor was identified in a woman in her seventies with acute or convalescent COVID-19. Sequencing was performed on peripheral blood. For the CDR3, the DNA is TGTGCCTGGAGTGTGGACAGGGTGGATACGCAGTATTTT. This sequence encodes CAWSVDRVDTQYF.